There are a few counts of the clone carrying this T cell receptor beta chain. The antigen remains unidentified. The entry originates in a study of T cell repertoires in cytomegalovirus infection. On the study more broadly: Both recently identified HLA-C-restricted and well-studied HLA-B-restricted CMV epitopes were used in the study. Study-level results: The ex vivo response was dominated by HLA-C-restricted CMV-specific TCR beta clonotypes. Using cumulative public TCR beta family frequency, the authors identified those who carried CMV together with the relevant HLA.

TCRdb recomputed calls from the reads with MiXCR, one row per CDR3 protein. Here the sample spans about 830,000 distinct CDR3 sequences, 32% being singletons. Trimming took off 5 bases at V and 3 bases at J, with 22 bases between the two ends. CDR3 length: 17 amino acids. The germline CDR1 and CDR2 sequences are MNHEY and SVGEGT. This TCR came from a human donor in good health (CMV status not recorded). Some clones in this sample may be carry-over from other donors' samples. The chain is built from TRBV6-2 or TRBV6-3 and TRBJ1-1; D may be TRBD1 (6 bases). The input for sequencing was cultured CD8+ T cells from PBMCs, taken from culture after CMV antigen stimulation. The CDR3: CASSPLRPGQSDTEAFF. The CDR3 DNA sequence: TGTGCCAGCAGTCCACTACGTCCCGGACAGAGCGACACTGAAGCTTTCTTT.